This TCR beta chain came from a study of regulatory T cells in long-lasting Graves disease. Building of the TCR beta libraries involved iRepertoire HTBI primers and Arm-PCR of CDR3 regions. TCRdb reprocessed the multiplex PCR reads with MiXCR, giving one entry per CDR3 protein. The sample lists approximately 400,000 distinct CDR3 sequences; about a quarter were seen once. The time point is: persistent/refractory GD, antithyroid drugs over 5 years with positive TRAb. The TCR library was made from RNA extracted from PBMCs. Notes on the study in general: Accuracy might have suffered from few samples.

In its sample, this clonotype was seen many times. Its antigen remains unknown. The V gene end was trimmed by 4 bases and the J gene end by 5 bases; junction bases not matched to a gene: 5. The CDR3 runs to 14 residues. The V gene's germline CDR1 is KGHDR and CDR2 SFDVKD. This sample comprised peripheral blood mononuclear cells (PBMCs), obtained when the disease was refractory, from a patient treated with antithyroid drugs. This rearrangement joins TRBV24-1 to TRBJ2-5; 8 bases match TRBD2. This receptor was taken from a female donor with Graves disease. CDR3 nucleotide sequence: TGTGCCACCAGTGAAAGCGGGAGCGGTGAGACCCAGTACTTC. It translates to CATSESGSGETQYF.